The following is a T cell receptor (beta chain) sequence with its context. Germline CDR1 and CDR2: SEHNR and FQNEAQ (reference sequence). With 3 bases removed from V and 5 bases from J, the gap between germline ends came to 21 bases. The length of the CDR3 is 17 residues. This specimen comes from a study of cytomegalovirus exposure and HLA in healthy donors. The PCR employed 60 Vbeta primers together with 13 Jbeta primers. Libraries were prepared by immunoSEQ multiplex PCR; TCRdb keeps only in-frame clonotypes and omits some of them. The sample contains about 120,000 clones, roughly 80% of which appear only once.

V usage is TRBV7-9 and J usage is TRBJ2-3, with D hard to call. The receptor comes from a woman between 40 and 50 years old in good health and CMV-seropositive. Sequenced: PBMCs. The CDR3 spells CASSFRTPSQAGDTQYF. The CDR3 coding sequence is TGTGCCAGCAGCTTTCGAACTCCTTCTCAGGCCGGAGATACGCAGTATTTT.